This TCR beta chain was captured in a study of T-cell memory formation after mild COVID-19. Study-wide results and limits: CD4/CD8 balance held among clones contracting day 15 to 85, and later expanders leaned CD4+. Contracting clones localized mainly to CM and EM when CD4+ and mainly to EMRA when CD8+.

Concerning this clonotype: Its antigen is as yet unknown.

Libraries for TCRalpha and TCRbeta carried sample barcodes and unique molecular identifiers via 5'RACE. TCRdb re-analysed the 5' RACE reads in MiXCR, keeping a single row per CDR3 protein. This table has under 35,000 distinct CDR3 sequences, around 16% appearing once. This receptor was identified in an adult who had mild COVID-19 (a few samples of this study predate the infection). Cell type and time point are not known. Sequencing was done on a sample of PBMCs or a T cell subset sorted from them (not recorded which).

The CDR3 DNA follows: TGTGCCAGCACCTGGGGGCCCGGGTACGAGCAGTACTTC. It yields the protein CASTWGPGYEQYF. The chain employs TRBV27 and TRBJ2-7; the D gene is possibly TRBD1 (6 bases). The CDR3 contains 13 residues. Germline CDR1 reads MNHEY; CDR2 reads SMNVEV (reference sequence). The V and J ends lost 7 bases and 4 bases respectively, with 14 bases between them.